This TCR beta chain derives from a study of T cell changes during pregnancy in multiple sclerosis. Germline V gives CDR1 ENHRY, CDR2 SYGVKD. V lost 4 bases and J 0 bases, leaving 7 bases between the germline ends. The CDR3 loop spans 14 amino acids. Repertoires were generated with immunoSEQ multiplex PCR, while TCRdb's copy carries only in-frame clones and drops some. The repertoire holds fewer than 130,000 clones, with roughly nine tenths as singletons. The sample was peripheral blood, taken after pregnancy. The chain has TRBV10-3 and TRBJ1-5; possibly TRBD1 for D (5 bases). This TCR was sampled from a female donor with multiple sclerosis, enrolled in a pregnancy study. The CDR3: CAISVQGSNQPQHF. The CDR3 nucleotides are TGTGCCATCAGTGTTCAGGGTAGCAATCAGCCCCAGCATTTT.